This entry lists 5 T cell receptor beta chains sequenced from one sample in a study of response to subunit inactivated influenza vaccine. TCRdb redid the calling of the RT-PCR reads with MiXCR, one entry per CDR3 protein. The sample has approximately 730,000 distinct CDR3 sequences, over 11% seen once. This material consisted of PBMCs from blood, taken 14 days before vaccination. These receptors were obtained from a man aged 45 to 65 who received an inactivated influenza vaccine.

At least ten counts were recorded for this clonotype. The genes are TRBV12-3 or TRBV12-4 and TRBJ2-1, with 14 bases fitting TRBD2. The CDR3 extends over 14 amino acids. Unmatched junction bases numbered 4, after V lost 10 bases and J lost 5 bases. DNA for the CDR3: TGTGCCACCTCGACTAGCGGGAGGGACAATGAGCAGTTCTTC. This sequence encodes CATSTSGRDNEQFF.

This clonotype showed up just a few times. V and J are TRBV12-3 or TRBV12-4 and TRBJ1-1; D gene ambiguous. This CDR3 is 12 amino acids long. V lost 5 bases and J lost 6, with 10 bases in between. The CDR3 protein is CASSLNFAEAFF. CDR3 in DNA: TGTGCCAGCAGTCTGAACTTCGCTGAAGCTTTCTTT.

The CDR3 region is CSGQFGGQGETQYF. For the CDR3, the DNA is TGCAGTGGTCAATTCGGGGGGCAAGGAGAGACCCAGTACTTC. The chain uses TRBV20-1 and TRBJ2-5; TRBD2 might be the D (7 bases). This CDR3 has 14 residues. The germline CDR1 and CDR2 sequences are DFQATT and SNEGSKA (reference sequence). V lost 7 bases to trimming and J lost 4 bases, with 19 bases between them.

This sequence joins TRBV12-3 or TRBV12-4 and TRBJ1-5; D possibly corresponds to TRBD1 (6 bases). This CDR3 spans 17 amino acids. Trimming removed 2 bases at V and 3 bases at J, with 17 bases between. The CDR3 region is CASSLSGGRGANQPQHF. The CDR3, as DNA: TGTGCCAGCAGTTTATCCGGCGGCAGGGGCGCCAATCAGCCCCAGCATTTT.

Many counts were recorded for this clonotype. V gene TRBV10-3 combines with J gene TRBJ1-2; D uncertain. CDR3 length: 13 residues. Germline V gene sequence: CDR1 ENHRY, CDR2 SYGVKD. Trimming cost V 0 bases and J 7 bases, with 9 bases left between them. Written as DNA, the CDR3 is TGTGCCATCAGTGAGTCGAAAGGACTTGGCTACACCTTC. Amino acid sequence: CAISESKGLGYTF.